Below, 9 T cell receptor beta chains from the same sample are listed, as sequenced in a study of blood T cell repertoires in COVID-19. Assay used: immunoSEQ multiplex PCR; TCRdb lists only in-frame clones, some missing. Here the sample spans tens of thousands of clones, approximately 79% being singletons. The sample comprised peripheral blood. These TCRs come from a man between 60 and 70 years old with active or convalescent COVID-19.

The CDR3 coding sequence is TGTGCCACCAGTACAGGGGAGGAATCCTACGAGCAGTACTTC. Amino acids: CATSTGEESYEQYF. V gene TRBV15 combines with J gene TRBJ2-7, with a weak D call TRBD1 (7 bases). Germline V gene lookup returns CDR1 LNHNV and CDR2 YYDKDF (reference sequence). CDR3 size: 14 residues. The V end was cut by 6 bases, the J end by 1 base, with 13 bases between.

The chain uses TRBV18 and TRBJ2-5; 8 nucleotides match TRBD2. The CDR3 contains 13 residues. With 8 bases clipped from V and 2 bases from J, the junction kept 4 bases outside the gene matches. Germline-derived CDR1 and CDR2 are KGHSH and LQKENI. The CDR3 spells CASQTSGQETQYF. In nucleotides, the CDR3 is TGTGCCAGCCAAACTAGCGGACAAGAGACCCAGTACTTC.

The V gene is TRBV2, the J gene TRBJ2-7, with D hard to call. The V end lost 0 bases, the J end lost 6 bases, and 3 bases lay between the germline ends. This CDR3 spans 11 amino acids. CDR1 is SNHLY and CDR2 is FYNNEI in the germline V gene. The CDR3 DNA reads TGTGCCAGCAGTGAAGCCGGCGAGCAGTACTTC. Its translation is CASSEAGEQYF.

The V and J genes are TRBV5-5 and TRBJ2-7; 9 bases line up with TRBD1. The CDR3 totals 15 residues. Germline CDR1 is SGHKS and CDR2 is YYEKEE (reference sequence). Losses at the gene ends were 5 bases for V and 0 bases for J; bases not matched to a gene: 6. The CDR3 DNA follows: TGTGCCAGCAGATCGGGACAGGGCTACTCCTACGAGCAGTACTTC. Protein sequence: CASRSGQGYSYEQYF.

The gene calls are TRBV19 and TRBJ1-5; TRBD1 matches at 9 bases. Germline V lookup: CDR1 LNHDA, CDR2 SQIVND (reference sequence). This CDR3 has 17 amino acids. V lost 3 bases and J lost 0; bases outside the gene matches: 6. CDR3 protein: CASSIPDRGYSNQPQHF. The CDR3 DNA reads TGTGCCAGTAGTATCCCGGACAGGGGCTATAGCAATCAGCCCCAGCATTTT.

The DNA of the CDR3 is TGTGCCAGCAGTTTCCCATCGCGAAGGAGGGACCCCACCTACGAGCAGTACTTC. Its translation: CASSFPSRRRDPTYEQYF. V gene TRBV28 combines with J gene TRBJ2-7; D is possibly TRBD2 (6 bases). This CDR3 comprises 18 residues. Trimming left V 3 bases short and J 2 bases short, with 23 bases between. Germline values: CDR1 MDHEN, CDR2 SYDVKM.

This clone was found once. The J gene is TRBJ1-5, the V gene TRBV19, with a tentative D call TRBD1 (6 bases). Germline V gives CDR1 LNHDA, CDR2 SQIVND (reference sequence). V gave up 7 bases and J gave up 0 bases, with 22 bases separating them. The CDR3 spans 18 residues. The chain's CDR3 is CASTGTPEDPYSNQPQHF. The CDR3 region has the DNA TGTGCCAGTACCGGGACACCGGAAGACCCTTATAGCAATCAGCCCCAGCATTTT.

The CDR3 loop is CASSSGQVLNQPQHF. The CDR3 DNA reads as TGTGCCAGCAGCTCAGGACAGGTCCTTAATCAGCCCCAGCATTTT. The chain is built from TRBV5-8 and TRBJ1-5, with 7 bases identical to TRBD1. This CDR3 has 15 residues. CDR1 and CDR2 (germline): SGHTS, YDEGEE. Trimming at V came to 3 bases and at J to 4 bases, leaving 7 bases not matched to a gene.

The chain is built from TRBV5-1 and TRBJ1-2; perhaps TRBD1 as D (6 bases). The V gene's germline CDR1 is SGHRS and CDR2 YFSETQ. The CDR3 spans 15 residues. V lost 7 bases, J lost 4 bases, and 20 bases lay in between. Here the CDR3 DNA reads TGCGCCAGCTCTGGTGGACAGAAACCCGTCTATGGCTACACCTTC. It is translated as CASSGGQKPVYGYTF. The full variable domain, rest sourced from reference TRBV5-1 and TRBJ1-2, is KAGVTQTPRYLIKTRGQQVTLSCSPISGHRSVSWYQQTPGQGLQFLFEYFSETQRNKGNFPGRFSGRQFSNSRSEMNVSTLELGDSALYLCASSGGQKPVYGYTFGSGTRLTVV.